This TCR beta chain originates from a study of preoperative IRX-2 immunotherapy in early breast cancer. This clone was detected a few times. Regarding treatment: preoperative locoregional IRX-2 cytokine immunotherapy. Germline V gene data show CDR1 as SGHNT and CDR2 as YENEEA. The CDR3 contains 16 residues. The V gene end was trimmed by 5 bases and the J gene end by 3 bases; junction bases not matched to a gene: 11. Generated by immunoSEQ multiplex PCR, the TCRdb table keeps only in-frame clones and is missing some. This table holds 3,000 to 3,500 clones, approximately 80% found once. Material: tumor tissue, obtained after IRX-2 immunotherapy. This clonotype originated in a human donor with breast cancer. The V and J genes are TRBV11-3 and TRBJ2-7, with 9 bases lining up with TRBD1. CDR3 DNA sequence: TGTGCCAGCAGCAGGGCCTACTTGGGACAGGGCTACGAGCAGTACTTC. Residues: CASSRAYLGQGYEQYF.